This T cell receptor beta chain is from a study of shared clonotypes between healthy human individuals. The CDR3 is 14 residues long. Per germline, CDR1 SGHVS and CDR2 FQNEAQ. Trimming stripped 2 bases from V and 4 bases from J, with 11 bases between. Study-wide points: Estimated richness was generally greater in naive than memory subsets. A reduction in generation probabilities was seen for non-shared clonotypes relative to those shared by all four donors.

This clone was picked up one time. The antigen is unknown. In the authors' workflow: In the immunoSEQ data, sequences were junction-only and lacked quality scores, so filtering differed. TCRdb's copy holds only in-frame clones and misses some; the assay was immunoSEQ multiplex PCR. The V and J calls and clone size come from that table; D and trimming were worked out from the DNA. The sample shows roughly 2,300,000 clones, just under 95% of them seen only once. Sample: naive CD4+ T cells from PBMCs. As for subset: CD45RA+ positively selected. This receptor was obtained from a man aged 18 to 30 in good health. Some clones in this sample may be carry-over from other donors' samples. V gene TRBV7-8 combines with J gene TRBJ2-5; the D is unclear. The CDR3 coding sequence is TGTGCCAGCAGCTTAATTGCGGACGCAGAGACCCAGTACTTC. Its protein product is CASSLIADAETQYF.